This entry features one T cell receptor beta chain sequence. Its specificity is not known. The sample is drawn from a study of T cell responses to AZD1222 COVID-19 vaccine. About the study: Timing groups of about 4 and about 12 weeks for second doses were pooled.

Study conclusions and caveats: Among those given AZD1222, only six were seropositive at baseline. Nearly half of spike-specific TCRs reportedly target unmutated variant regions.

CDR1 is MDHEN, CDR2 SYDVKM, per germline. V was clipped by 6 bases and J by 6 bases, with 20 bases between them. This CDR3 contains 16 residues. Method: immunoSEQ multiplex PCR; TCRdb's copy keeps in-frame clones and lacks some. The table records 100,000 to 150,000 clones, around 89% of them present only once. This clonotype originated in an adult in good health. This sequence joins TRBV28 and TRBJ2-2, with a tentative D call TRBD2 (6 bases). Sequenced here: peripheral blood, sampled on day 0 of AZD1222 vaccination. In DNA, the CDR3 is TGTGCCAGCAGCCCTGGGACGGGTGGGAGGTCCGGGGAGCTGTTTTTT. This encodes CASSPGTGGRSGELFF.